This paragraph covers one T cell receptor (beta chain) sequence. Its antigen is currently unknown. Trimming removed 5 bases at V and 0 bases at J, with 24 bases between. CDR3 length: 19 residues. Germline values: CDR1 SNHLY, CDR2 FYNNEI. This sample was included in a study of T-cell reconstitution after alpha-beta-depleted transplantation in children. Study observations and caveats: For some patients, TCRbeta diversity was high at day 60 because of recipient T cells and thymic progenitors that survived.

Preparing the TCRbeta library involved the use of unique molecular identifiers. TCRdb redid the calling of the PCR reads with MiXCR, one entry per CDR3 protein. The sample yields roughly 200,000 distinct CDR3 sequences, around 8.4% seen once. The source of this sequence is a male patient aged 2 to 9 who had a stem cell transplant for acute myeloid leukemia, so the T cells may come from the graft donor. This chain links TRBV2 with TRBJ2-3; maybe TRBD2 (7 bases). Sample: PBMCs, mostly from graft donor cells, taken 360 days after TCRalphabeta/CD19-depleted stem cell transplant. CDR3 DNA: TGTGCCAGCAGTTTTTTCTGGGGGGGCGGGGAATCTAGCACAGATACGCAGTATTTT. Its translation: CASSFFWGGGESSTDTQYF.